Following are 18 T cell receptor beta chains from one sample sequenced in a study of T-cell reconstitution after alpha-beta-depleted transplantation in children. For TCRbeta, the library was prepared with unique molecular identifiers. Via MiXCR, TCRdb re-called the PCR reads, giving one row per CDR3 protein. The repertoire holds about 1,000,000 distinct CDR3 sequences, with about 29% as singletons. The sequencing used PBMCs, mostly from graft donor cells, collected 360 days after TCRalphabeta/CD19-depleted stem cell transplant. Receptors were obtained from a boy under two years old who had a stem cell transplant for SCID, so the T cells may come from the graft donor.

This chain uses TRBV3-1 with TRBJ2-5; 7 bases align to TRBD2. Germline loops: CDR1 LGHDT, CDR2 YNNKEL (reference sequence). V gave up 1 base and J gave up 0 bases; unmatched junction bases: 2. The CDR3 contains 15 residues. The CDR3: CASSQGGGDQETQYF. In nucleotides, the CDR3 is TGTGCCAGCAGCCAAGGCGGGGGAGACCAAGAGACCCAGTACTTC.

This clonotype was detected only a few times. The chain uses TRBV3-1 and TRBJ2-7; D is unclear. CDR1 and CDR2 (germline): LGHDT, YNNKEL (reference sequence). CDR3 length equals 13 residues. V was trimmed by 1 base and J by 2 bases, leaving 6 bases between them. The CDR3 region has the DNA TGTGCCAGCAGCCAAGGGTTTGCCTACGAGCAGTACTTC. It yields the protein CASSQGFAYEQYF.

V usage is TRBV5-1 and J usage is TRBJ2-3; 12 bases line up with TRBD2. V shed 3 bases and J 4 bases; nucleotides not matched to a gene: 6. The CDR3 extends over 16 amino acids. Germline CDR1 SGHRS, CDR2 YFSETQ. The CDR3 DNA reads as TGCGCCAGCAGCTGGGAACTAGCGGGGGGCCCAGATACGCAGTATTTT. Its protein product is CASSWELAGGPDTQYF.

This rearrangement joins TRBV20-1 to TRBJ2-2; D unresolved. CDR1 is DFQATT and CDR2 is SNEGSKA in the germline V gene (reference sequence). The CDR3 extends over 16 amino acids. Trimming cost V 0 bases and J 1 base, with 12 bases left between them. The CDR3 region has the DNA TGCAGTGCTAGAGATAGCCTCCTCATGAACACCGGGGAGCTGTTTTTT. It encodes CSARDSLLMNTGELFF.

The chain has TRBV12-3 or TRBV12-4 and TRBJ1-2, with D possibly TRBD1 on 6 matching bases. Trimming stripped 5 bases from V and 6 bases from J, with 22 bases between. This CDR3 is built from 16 residues. CDR3 nucleotide sequence: TGTGCCAGCAGTGGAAACCGGGGGGCGAGAATGAATGGCTACACCTTC. Its translation: CASSGNRGARMNGYTF.

This clonotype has just one count. V usage is TRBV5-1 and J usage is TRBJ2-5, with D unclear. The CDR3 covers 15 residues. Germline assignment: CDR1 SGHRS and CDR2 YFSETQ. V shed 4 bases and J shed 2 bases, with 15 bases lying between them. DNA of the CDR3: TGCGCCAGCAGCCCGGGTCAGGCCAAGCAAGAGACCCAGTACTTC. Protein sequence: CASSPGQAKQETQYF.

The genes are TRBV12-3 or TRBV12-4 and TRBJ1-5, with D tentatively TRBD1 (5 bases). The germline V and J ends were trimmed by 3 bases and 3 bases, with 9 bases remaining between them. CDR3 length: 14 amino acids. For the CDR3, the DNA is TGTGCCAGCAGTTTCTCCAGGGACAATCAGCCCCAGCATTTT. Translating it yields CASSFSRDNQPQHF.

This clonotype has only a few counts. The chain recombines TRBV5-1 with TRBJ1-1; D possibly corresponds to TRBD1 (5 bases). The CDR3 is made up of 16 amino acids. Trimming took off 0 bases at V and 3 bases at J, with 15 bases between the two ends. Germline V gene lookup returns CDR1 SGHRS and CDR2 YFSETQ. The CDR3 sequence: CASSLAGGDADTEAFF. DNA of the CDR3: TGCGCCAGCAGCTTGGCCGGGGGAGACGCGGACACTGAAGCTTTCTTT.

The chain links TRBV9 to TRBJ1-2; D is perhaps TRBD1 (5 bases). V gave up 7 bases and J gave up 6 bases, with 28 bases separating them. Germline-derived CDR1 and CDR2 are SGDLS and YYNGEE. The CDR3 contains 17 residues. This CDR3 is CASGGDRDGGVSDGYTF. The CDR3 DNA sequence: TGTGCCAGCGGGGGGGACCGGGACGGAGGCGTCTCGGATGGCTACACCTTC.

The rearrangement joins TRBV5-1 to TRBJ2-7; weak D call: TRBD2 (6 bases). Germline assignment: CDR1 SGHRS and CDR2 YFSETQ. The CDR3 runs 16 residues. V lost 2 bases to trimming and J lost 0 bases, with 15 bases between them. The CDR3 nucleotides are TGCGCCAGCAGCTTATCGGGCGGGAAACCCTCCTACGAGCAGTACTTC. This gives the protein CASSLSGGKPSYEQYF.

V is TRBV6-1 and J is TRBJ1-5; 10 positions match TRBD1. The CDR3 spans 13 residues. Losses at the gene ends were 4 bases for V and 10 bases for J; bases not matched to a gene: 4. CDR1 and CDR2 (germline): MNHNS, SASEGT. In DNA form, the CDR3 reads TGTGCCAGCAGTGCCGACAGGGGGCATCCCCAGCATTTT. Protein sequence: CASSADRGHPQHF.

The rearrangement links TRBV7-2 to TRBJ2-5; 11 bases align to TRBD2. This CDR3 comprises 16 residues. Trimming removed 0 bases from V and 2 bases from J; junction bases left unmatched: 2. Germline CDR1 SGHTA, CDR2 FQGNSA. In nucleotides, the CDR3 is TGTGCCAGCAGCTTAGCAGCTAGCGGGGGGCAAGAGACCCAGTACTTC. Amino acids: CASSLAASGGQETQYF.

The rearrangement links TRBV5-1 to TRBJ1-5; D is possibly TRBD1 (6 bases). The germline V gene has CDR1 SGHRS and CDR2 YFSETQ. Trimming removed 0 bases at V and 0 bases at J, with 7 bases between. The CDR3 runs 15 residues. Here the CDR3 reads CASSLGGPSNQPQHF. CDR3 in DNA: TGCGCCAGCAGCTTGGGGGGGCCTAGCAATCAGCCCCAGCATTTT. The whole variable domain, remainder taken from reference TRBV5-1 and TRBJ1-5, is KAGVTQTPRYLIKTRGQQVTLSCSPISGHRSVSWYQQTPGQGLQFLFEYFSETQRNKGNFPGRFSGRQFSNSRSEMNVSTLELGDSALYLCASSLGGPSNQPQHFGDGTRLSIL.

This rearrangement joins TRBV7-3 to TRBJ2-7; D is unresolved. Trimming left V 3 bases short and J 6 bases short, with 18 bases between. CDR1 is SGHTA, CDR2 FQGTGA, per germline. The CDR3 has 15 residues. DNA for the CDR3: TGTGCCAGCAGCTTGACCCCCGGGCCCCTGGGCGAGCAGTACTTC. It specifies CASSLTPGPLGEQYF.

This clonotype came up a few times. The rearrangement links TRBV5-1 to TRBJ2-7; the D gene is possibly TRBD1 (5 bases). This CDR3 has 13 amino acids. Trimming removed 4 bases at V and 2 bases at J, with 10 bases between. The V gene's germline CDR1 is SGHRS and CDR2 YFSETQ. The CDR3 reads CASSDQGPYEQYF. DNA for the CDR3: TGCGCCAGCAGCGACCAGGGTCCCTACGAGCAGTACTTC.

For the CDR3, the DNA is TGTGCCAGCAGTAAGGGACTAGGAGTTCGCACCGGGGAGCTGTTTTTT. Protein: CASSKGLGVRTGELFF. The V call is TRBV6-2 or TRBV6-3, the J call TRBJ2-2, with 8 bases fitting TRBD2. CDR1 and CDR2 from the germline V gene are MNHEY and SVGEGT. The ends lost 5 bases at V and 4 bases at J; junction bases unmatched: 9. This CDR3 region has 16 residues.

The V gene is TRBV5-1, the J gene TRBJ2-2; 7 positions match TRBD1. The junction had 6 bases not matched to a gene; V was cut back by 6 bases and J by 1 base. CDR3 length: 15 amino acids. Per the germline V gene, CDR1 is SGHRS and CDR2 is YFSETQ. In nucleotides, the CDR3 is TGCGCCAGCAACTCGGGACAGCTGAACACCGGGGAGCTGTTTTTT. Residues: CASNSGQLNTGELFF.

J is TRBJ2-3 and V is TRBV5-1, with 12 bases that match TRBD2. The V and J ends lost 2 bases and 6 bases, in that order; junction bases with no gene match: 7. The CDR3 contains 16 residues. From germline, CDR1 is SGHRS and CDR2 YFSETQ. The CDR3 coding sequence is TGCGCCAGCAGCTTCCCTACTAGCGGGGGGCTGGATACGCAGTATTTT. Protein product: CASSFPTSGGLDTQYF.